This TCR beta chain was captured by sequencing in a study of blood T cell repertoires in COVID-19. Study at large: The analysed material was cDNA or gDNA that came from T cells, B-cell-depleted T cells, or PBMCs.

As handled by the study authors: Using reference gene primer amplification, nucleated cell counts were estimated. Produced via immunoSEQ multiplex PCR; TCRdb's table is partial and in-frame only. From that table come the V and J calls and clone size; the DNA was used to work out D and trimming. The sample comprises approximately 120,000 clones, 80% to 85% of which are singletons, and about a sixth rests with the top ten. Trimming took 3 bases from V and 6 from J; bases not matched to a gene: 6. This CDR3 spans 15 amino acids. Looked up from germline, CDR1 is KGHDR and CDR2 is SFDVKD. Recruitment covered 20 to 25 US areas and drew participants whose ages spanned roughly 18 to 100 years. Assignment of participants to cohorts was predicated upon participant-reported clinical history.

The origin of this receptor is a man aged 25 to 40 who had recovered from COVID-19. The material sequenced was PBMCs or T cells enriched from blood (not recorded which). The J gene is TRBJ2-1, the V gene TRBV24-1; 8 positions match TRBD2. CDR3 bases: TGTGCCACCAGTGATCCCCGGACTAGCTCCAATGAGCAGTTCTTC. Translating gives CATSDPRTSSNEQFF.